This T cell receptor beta chain was sequenced during a study of PD-L1 blockade in urothelial cancer. As for the study in general: Blood gave a median about 150,000 T cells.

Peripheral blood mononuclear cells were collected from every patient before and during treatment, yielding between 1 and 8 samples per patient. Clones were read by immunoSEQ multiplex PCR, and TCRdb kept only the in-frame ones, dropping some. The data contain around 19,000 clones, around 88% of them seen just once; the ten biggest clones take up 3.7%. CDR3 length: 13 amino acids. Trimming pared 10 bases from V and 5 bases from J, leaving 17 bases between. Germline V gene data show CDR1 as SNHLY and CDR2 as FYNNEI. The TCR comes from a man aged 45-60 years with urothelial cancer. The sample here was PBMCs, taken around atezolizumab (anti-PD-L1) treatment. This chain joins TRBV2 and TRBJ2-5, with D hard to call. The CDR3 coding sequence is TGTGCCACACTTGTGAGCCGTCGGGAGACCCAGTACTTC. Its protein product is CATLVSRRETQYF.